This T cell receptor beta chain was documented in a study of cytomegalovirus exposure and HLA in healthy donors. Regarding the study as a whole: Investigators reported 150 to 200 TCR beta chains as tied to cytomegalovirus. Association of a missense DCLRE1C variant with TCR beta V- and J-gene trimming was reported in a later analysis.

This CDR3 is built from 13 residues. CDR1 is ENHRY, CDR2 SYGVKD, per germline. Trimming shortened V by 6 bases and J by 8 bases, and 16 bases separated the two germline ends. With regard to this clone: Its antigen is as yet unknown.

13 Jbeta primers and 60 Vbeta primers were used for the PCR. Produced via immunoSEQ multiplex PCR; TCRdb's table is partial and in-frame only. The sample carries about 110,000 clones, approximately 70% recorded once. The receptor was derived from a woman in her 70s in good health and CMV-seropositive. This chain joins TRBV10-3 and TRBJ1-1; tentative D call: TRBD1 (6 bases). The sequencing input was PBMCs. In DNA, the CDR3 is TGTGCCATCAGGGGAGGGGGTCCCGGGGAAGCTTTCTTT. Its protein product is CAIRGGGPGEAFF.